This section outlines one TCR beta chain sequence together with its context. Clones were sequenced by immunoSEQ multiplex PCR, and TCRdb holds only the in-frame ones, with some missing. This table has roughly 95,000 clones, roughly 82% appearing once. The sample is drawn from a study of blood T cell repertoires in COVID-19. Turning to the study itself: Samples of COVID-19 (acute and convalescent) were obtained from the United States, Italy and Spain.

CDR3 length equals 14 residues. V lost 0 bases and J 3 bases, leaving 9 bases between the germline ends. Germline V gene data show CDR1 as GTSNPN and CDR2 as SVGIG (reference sequence). The source is a man at least 80 years old with acute or convalescent COVID-19. The sequenced sample consisted of peripheral blood. J is TRBJ1-3 and V is TRBV30, with D perhaps TRBD1 (5 bases). CDR3 DNA sequence: TGTGCCTGGAGTGTACTGGGGCGTGGAAACACCATATATTTT. Its translation: CAWSVLGRGNTIYF.